This TCR beta chain was observed in a study of cytomegalovirus exposure and HLA in healthy donors. Study conclusions and caveats: Associated with HLA alleles at 0.05 false discovery rate in a later analysis were over 15,000 TCR beta sequences.

The germline V gene encodes CDR1 SGHKS and CDR2 YYEKEE (reference sequence). The CDR3 consists of 16 residues. V was clipped by 0 bases and J by 3 bases, with 12 bases between them. This clone was counted between two and nine times. The target antigen is unknown. The PCR ran on 60 Vbeta and 13 Jbeta primers. Here immunoSEQ multiplex PCR was the method, and the copy in TCRdb shows in-frame clones only, minus some. The sample has around 150,000 clones; around nine tenths are singletons. V usage is TRBV5-5 and J usage is TRBJ1-4; a weak D match, TRBD1 (5 bases). The receptor's source is a woman in her thirties in good health and CMV-seronegative. Sequenced: PBMCs. The CDR3: CASSLGLGLPNEKLFF. The CDR3 region has the DNA TGTGCCAGCAGCTTGGGGCTGGGACTCCCTAATGAAAAACTGTTTTTT.